One and the same sample provided the 2 T cell receptor beta chains below, sequenced in a study of blood T cell repertoires in COVID-19. The repertoire was sequenced with immunoSEQ multiplex PCR; TCRdb's copy has only in-frame clones and lacks some. The sample lists 440,000 or so clones, about 88% occurring once. Source material: peripheral blood. The source of these receptors is a woman aged 40 to 50 with COVID-19, enrolled during active disease.

The chain carries TRBV2 and TRBJ1-5; a possible D gene is TRBD1 (5 bases). Germline lookup yields CDR1 SNHLY and CDR2 FYNNEI. The V end was cut by 7 bases, the J end by 2 bases, with 12 bases between. The CDR3 is made up of 14 amino acids. CDR3 protein: CASMGPGGNQPQHF. As DNA, the CDR3 is TGTGCCAGCATGGGACCGGGAGGCAATCAGCCCCAGCATTTT.

V and J are TRBV29-1 and TRBJ2-7, with D perhaps matching TRBD1 (6 bases). Looked up from germline, CDR1 is SQVTM and CDR2 is ANQGSEA. V dropped 4 bases and J dropped 6 bases, with 16 bases sitting between them. The CDR3 has 13 residues. The CDR3, as DNA: TGCAGCGTTGGGATAGGGACAATAGGCGAGCAGTACTTC. Its translation is CSVGIGTIGEQYF.